The text below deals with one T cell receptor beta chain. RNA transcripts were the template for amplifying TCR beta CDR3 regions. HTBI primers were employed in a first-round RT-PCR of the TCR CDR3. TCRdb ran MiXCR on the multiplex PCR reads and lists one entry per CDR3 protein. The sample consists of hundreds of thousands of distinct CDR3 sequences, roughly a sixth of them appearing once. Looked up from germline, CDR1 is SGHAT and CDR2 is FQDESV (reference sequence). CDR3 size: 15 residues. The junction had 8 bases not matched to a gene; V was cut back by 1 base and J by 8 bases. The sample comes from a study of T cells in Graves' hyperthyroidism and ophthalmopathy.

This receptor was taken from a woman younger than 30 with Graves' hyperthyroidism. The chain joins TRBV11-1 to TRBJ2-1; 7 nucleotides align to TRBD1. The sample taken for sequencing was blood. The CDR3 reads CASSLGQDRRDEQFF. In DNA, the CDR3 is TGTGCCAGCAGCTTAGGACAGGACAGGAGAGATGAGCAGTTCTTC.